This TCR beta chain comes out of a study of cytomegalovirus exposure and HLA in healthy donors. Findings of the study overall: Reports indicated that the classifier achieved high specificity and sensitivity in diagnosing cytomegalovirus status. Overall, about 160 TCR beta chains were annotated as cytomegalovirus-associated.

Separate from the roughly 720-subject first cohort, the approximately 130-subject validation cohort was the one that the donors belonged to. Points on this clone: The antigen remains undetermined.

Profiling relied on immunoSEQ multiplex PCR, and the TCRdb table lists in-frame clones only, not all of them. The sample includes approximately 58,000 clones, over 85% seen only once; the top ten take 5.5% to 7.5%. This TCR derives from a woman in her late teens or twenties in good health and CMV-seropositive. Sequencing input: PBMCs.

The CDR3 protein is CASSFQGRETQYF. CDR3 coding DNA: TGTGCCAGCAGCTTTCAAGGGAGGGAGACCCAGTACTTC. The rearrangement uses TRBV7-9 and TRBJ2-5; D is perhaps TRBD2 (6 bases). From germline, CDR1 is SEHNR and CDR2 FQNEAQ (reference sequence). V shed 3 bases and J shed 5 bases, with 10 bases lying between them. This CDR3 spans 13 amino acids.